This passage covers 19 T cell receptor beta chains from one sample sequenced in a study of shared clonotypes between healthy human individuals. CD45RO-negative, CCR7-positively selected cells formed the naive CD8 fraction, excluding terminally differentiated effector memory CD45RA+ cells. Assay used: immunoSEQ multiplex PCR; TCRdb lists only in-frame clones, some missing. The sample lists hundreds of thousands of clones; 90% to 97% were seen once. The sequenced sample consisted of naive CD8+ T cells sorted from blood. The receptors were sampled from a woman aged 25 to 39 in good health.

This clone was found once. Its ends do not fully match the called genes, so a read error is possible. CDR3 sequence reads: CASSFVASKDTQYF. CDR3 nucleotide sequence: TGTGCCAGCAGCTTTGTGGCTAGCAAAGATACGCAGTATTTT. V and J are TRBV7-9 and TRBJ2-3; D perhaps matches TRBD2 (5 bases). Germline V gene data show CDR1 as SEHNR and CDR2 as FQNEAQ (reference sequence). The CDR3 is 14 amino acids.

Points on this clone: This sample also contains other DNA sequences that code for the same CDR3. The chain combines TRBV28 with TRBJ2-7, with D possibly matching TRBD1 (5 bases). Trimming removed 3 bases from V and 1 base from J, with 10 bases in between. In germline, CDR1 is MDHEN, CDR2 SYDVKM. The CDR3 covers 14 residues. The DNA for the CDR3 is TGTGCCAGCAGTTTCGGGCAGGGATCCTACGAGCAGTACTTC. Translated: CASSFGQGSYEQYF. The full variable domain, completed using reference TRBV28 and TRBJ2-7, is DVKVTQSSRYLVKRTGEKVFLECVQDMDHENMFWYRQDPGLGLRLIYFSYDVKMKEKGDIPEGYSVSREKKERFSLILESASTNQTSMYLCASSFGQGSYEQYFGPGTRLTVT.

The CDR3 spells CASSQNPWSGEDPQETQYF. The CDR3 DNA reads TGTGCCAGCAGCCAAAACCCCTGGTCAGGGGAAGACCCCCAAGAGACCCAGTACTTC. The V call is TRBV28, the J call TRBJ2-5; D is perhaps TRBD1 (6 bases). V was cut by 6 bases and J by 1 base, with 27 bases left in between. The germline gives CDR1 MDHEN, CDR2 SYDVKM. The CDR3 length is 19 residues. Using reference TRBV28 and TRBJ2-5 for the parts outside the CDR3, the full variable domain is DVKVTQSSRYLVKRTGEKVFLECVQDMDHENMFWYRQDPGLGLRLIYFSYDVKMKEKGDIPEGYSVSREKKERFSLILESASTNQTSMYLCASSQNPWSGEDPQETQYFGPGTRLLVL.

As concerns this clone: This specimen includes other DNA sequences encoding the same CDR3. The chain carries TRBV2 and TRBJ2-1; 11 nucleotides agree with TRBD2. The germline CDR1 and CDR2 sequences are SNHLY and FYNNEI. Trimming cost V 4 bases and J 3 bases; bases outside gene matches: 5. The CDR3 runs 16 residues. The CDR3: CASSAGTSGVYNEQFF. The CDR3 DNA reads TGTGCCAGCAGTGCAGGGACTAGCGGAGTCTACAATGAGCAGTTCTTC.

This sequence joins TRBV28 and TRBJ1-2; D is ambiguous. Germline V lookup: CDR1 MDHEN, CDR2 SYDVKM. V lost 5 bases, J lost 4 bases, and 14 bases lay in between. CDR3 length: 14 residues. The CDR3 sequence: CASSMMSKSYGYTF. CDR3 nucleotide sequence: TGTGCCAGCAGTATGATGTCGAAGTCCTATGGCTACACCTTC.

V and J are TRBV27 and TRBJ1-2; D perhaps matches TRBD1 (5 bases). The V end was cut by 8 bases, the J end by 7 bases, with 11 bases between. Germline values: CDR1 MNHEY, CDR2 SMNVEV (reference sequence). This CDR3 contains 11 residues. DNA for the CDR3: TGTGCCAGCGGGGGGATCGGTGGCTACACCTTC. The encoded protein is CASGGIGGYTF.

This sequence joins TRBV5-1 and TRBJ2-5; tentatively, D is TRBD1 or TRBD2 (5 bases each). This CDR3 comprises 16 residues. Germline CDR1 and CDR2: SGHRS and YFSETQ. Trimming took 0 bases from V and 5 from J, leaving 17 bases between them. The CDR3 DNA follows: TGCGCCAGCAGCTTGGCGGTCGAGGGGAGTAGGGAGACCCAGTACTTC. Its translation is CASSLAVEGSRETQYF.

The chain carries TRBV6-5 and TRBJ2-2, with 9 nucleotides matching TRBD2. With V trimmed by 7 bases and J by 7 bases, 7 bases remained unmatched. Germline V CDR1 and CDR2: MNHEY, SVGAGI. There are 14 residues in the CDR3. The CDR3 sequence is CASTGSGSVGELFF. CDR3 DNA sequence: TGTGCCAGCACGGGTAGCGGGAGTGTCGGGGAGCTGTTTTTT.

V gene TRBV6-5 combines with J gene TRBJ1-2, with D uncertain. The CDR3 contains 14 residues. Trimming shortened V by 6 bases and J by 8 bases, and 19 bases separated the two germline ends. Germline V CDR1 and CDR2: MNHEY, SVGAGI. The chain's CDR3 is CASRVLETPYGYTF. The CDR3 bases are TGTGCCAGCAGGGTACTGGAGACCCCGTACGGCTACACCTTC.

The V gene is TRBV7-9, the J gene TRBJ2-1; D is perhaps TRBD1 (6 bases). Trimming took off 5 bases at V and 6 bases at J, with 14 bases between the two ends. This CDR3 has 14 residues. Germline CDR1 is SEHNR and CDR2 is FQNEAQ (reference sequence). The CDR3 reads CASSPLTGINEQFF. The CDR3 bases are TGTGCCAGCAGCCCTTTGACAGGAATCAATGAGCAGTTCTTC.

As DNA, the CDR3 is TGTGCCAGCAGTTTCGTCATAGCGAGTGAAAAACTGTTTTTT. Amino acid sequence: CASSFVIASEKLFF. The chain couples TRBV28 to TRBJ1-4; no firm D call. Germline V gene data show CDR1 as MDHEN and CDR2 as SYDVKM. V was clipped by 3 bases and J by 7 bases, with 12 bases between them. There are 14 residues in the CDR3.

The chain carries TRBV5-6 and TRBJ2-7; tentative D call: TRBD2 (5 bases). In germline, CDR1 is SGHDT, CDR2 YYEEEE. With 1 base removed from V and 7 bases from J, the gap between germline ends came to 6 bases. The CDR3 is 11 residues long. As DNA, the CDR3 is TGTGCCAGCAGCTTGCGGGGTGAGCAGTACTTC. Protein: CASSLRGEQYF.

As regards this clone: The identical CDR3 is also encoded by other nucleotide sequences in the sample. The rearrangement uses TRBV10-3 and TRBJ2-7; D remains unclear. This CDR3 contains 13 residues. The V gene's germline CDR1 is ENHRY and CDR2 SYGVKD. Trimming took 0 bases from V and 1 from J, leaving 4 bases between them. In DNA form, the CDR3 reads TGTGCCATCAGTGAGTCTCTGTCCTACGAGCAGTACTTC. It is translated as CAISESLSYEQYF.

The chain carries TRBV29-1 and TRBJ2-7; D is uncertain. V was cut by 6 bases and J by 4 bases, with 10 bases left in between. The CDR3 contains 11 residues. From germline, CDR1 is SQVTM and CDR2 ANQGSEA. The CDR3 loop is CSVETDYEQYF. The CDR3, as DNA: TGCAGCGTGGAAACAGATTACGAGCAGTACTTC.

This clone is a singleton in its sample. The rearrangement links TRBV9 to TRBJ1-6; D gene ambiguous. Trimming took off 4 bases at V and 10 bases at J, with 18 bases between the two ends. Germline V gene sequence: CDR1 SGDLS, CDR2 YYNGEE. The CDR3 contains 15 residues. CDR3 sequence: CASSPWTGEGSPLHF. CDR3 bases: TGTGCCAGCAGCCCGTGGACGGGAGAAGGGTCACCCCTCCACTTT.

The genes are TRBV4-1 and TRBJ2-5; either TRBD1 or TRBD2 may fit D (6 bases each). With the DNA end fitting TRBJ2-7 better, the J assignment may be wrong. CDR1 and CDR2 from the germline V gene are MGHRA and YSYEKL. The CDR3 is 16 amino acids. The CDR3 DNA reads as TGCGCCAGCAGCCAAGAATACGCGGGACAATTATACGAGCAGTACTTC. Protein product: CASSQEYAGQLYEQYF.

This clone was seen just once. This chain links TRBV19 with TRBJ2-7; 9 nucleotides align to TRBD2. From germline, CDR1 is LNHDA and CDR2 SQIVND (reference sequence). Trimming cost V 8 bases and J 0 bases; bases outside gene matches: 5. This CDR3 comprises 14 residues. The CDR3 loop reads CASGLAGVSYEQYF. In DNA form, the CDR3 reads TGTGCCAGTGGATTAGCGGGAGTCTCCTACGAGCAGTACTTC.

This rearrangement joins TRBV4-1 to TRBJ2-3; 8 bases are a match to TRBD2. CDR1 is MGHRA, CDR2 YSYEKL, per germline. The length of the CDR3 is 16 residues. With V trimmed by 1 base and J by 5 bases, 8 bases remained unmatched. The CDR3 spells CASSQATGGPGDTQYF. The CDR3 DNA is TGCGCCAGCAGCCAAGCAACGGGAGGGCCCGGAGATACGCAGTATTTT.

The gene calls are TRBV7-2 and TRBJ2-7, with unresolved D. Trimming shortened V by 1 base and J by 0 bases, and 10 bases separated the two germline ends. CDR1 is SGHTA and CDR2 is FQGNSA in the germline V gene. The CDR3 is made up of 15 amino acids. This CDR3 is CASSLGSSSSYEQYF. In DNA form, the CDR3 reads TGTGCCAGCAGCTTAGGTAGCAGTAGCTCCTACGAGCAGTACTTC.